This passage covers 23 T cell receptor beta chains from one sample sequenced in a study of T cells after yellow fever vaccination. Each CDR3 protein is one row after TCRdb ran MiXCR on the 5' RACE reads. The top ten hold approximately 3.5% of the sample, which has around 320,000 distinct CDR3 sequences, approximately 10% seen once. The material was CD4+ T cells sorted from PBMCs, obtained 5 days after the yellow fever booster vaccination. Every receptor here comes from a man aged 18 to 30 who received the YFV17D yellow fever vaccine.

This clonotype was detected only a few times. The gene calls are TRBV7-8 and TRBJ1-1; no reliable D call. Germline assignment: CDR1 SGHVS and CDR2 FQNEAQ. This CDR3 comprises 15 residues. Trimming left V 5 bases short and J 4 bases short, with 17 bases between. DNA of the CDR3: TGTGCCAGCAGCCTCGGAGTAGGTGATGGCACTGAAGCTTTCTTT. It specifies CASSLGVGDGTEAFF. The complete variable domain, with remaining parts taken from reference TRBV7-8 and TRBJ1-1, reads GAGVSQSPRYKVAKRGQDVALRCDPISGHVSLFWYQQALGQGPEFLTYFQNEAQLDKSGLPSDRFFAERPEGSVSTLKIQRTQQEDSAVYLCASSLGVGDGTEAFFGQGTRLTVV.

The gene calls are TRBV15 and TRBJ2-1; TRBD2 matches 9 bases. Germline trimming cut 3 bases from V and 12 bases from J; bases unmatched to any gene: 12. This CDR3 region has 15 residues. Per the germline V gene, CDR1 is LNHNV and CDR2 is YYDKDF (reference sequence). The CDR3 DNA reads TGTGCCACCAGCAGCAGGCGGGGGGGGACAATGGGGCAGTTCTTC. Protein sequence: CATSSRRGGTMGQFF.

V usage is TRBV6-4 and J usage is TRBJ2-2; D not resolved. This CDR3 region has 14 residues. V was trimmed by 2 bases and J by 6 bases, leaving 10 bases between them. Germline-derived CDR1 and CDR2 are MRHNA and SNTAGT. As DNA, the CDR3 is TGTGCCAGCAGTGACAGAGTGGGGTCCGGGGAGCTGTTTTTT. Translated: CASSDRVGSGELFF.

This sequence joins TRBV11-2 and TRBJ1-2; 8 nucleotides agree with TRBD1. The CDR3 contains 15 residues. After removal of 5 bases from V and 4 bases from J, the junction contained 9 bases not matched to a gene. The V gene's germline CDR1 is SGHAT and CDR2 FQNNGV. The CDR3 loop is CASSPQDRAGYGYTF. CDR3 DNA: TGTGCCAGCAGCCCACAGGACAGGGCTGGCTATGGCTACACCTTC.

This clonotype has only a few counts. The rearrangement uses TRBV20-1 and TRBJ1-5; the D is unclear. Germline CDR1 reads DFQATT; CDR2 reads SNEGSKA (reference sequence). This CDR3 spans 13 amino acids. V was shortened by 6 bases and J by 5 bases, with 14 bases between the two germline ends. The CDR3 DNA follows: TGCAGTGCGGGTGAAGACCAAGATCAGCCCCAGCATTTT. It codes for CSAGEDQDQPQHF.

This rearrangement joins TRBV5-6 to TRBJ2-1; D tentatively reads TRBD1 or TRBD2 (6 bases each). The germline CDR1 and CDR2 sequences are SGHDT and YYEEEE. The V end was cut by 4 bases, the J end by 7 bases, with 15 bases between. The CDR3 runs 14 residues. The CDR3 bases are TGTGCCAGCAGCCCCAGGGGAGGAACGAATGAGCAGTTCTTC. The encoded protein is CASSPRGGTNEQFF.

There are a few counts of this clonotype. The chain links TRBV7-2 to TRBJ2-3; tentative D call: TRBD2 (5 bases). The CDR3 contains 16 residues. Germline CDR1 reads SGHTA; CDR2 reads FQGNSA. V lost 1 base and J 1 base, leaving 12 bases between the germline ends. CDR3 sequence: CASSLVASSGTDTQYF. CDR3 bases: TGTGCCAGCAGCTTAGTTGCTAGCTCCGGCACAGATACGCAGTATTTT.

The sample holds many counts of this clonotype. The chain couples TRBV20-1 to TRBJ2-1; D ambiguous. The CDR3 length is 14 residues. The germline V gene encodes CDR1 DFQATT and CDR2 SNEGSKA (reference sequence). V was clipped by 3 bases and J by 0 bases, with 9 bases between them. The CDR3 DNA sequence: TGCAGTGCTAGGGCTGTCTACTCCTACAATGAGCAGTTCTTC. The encoded protein is CSARAVYSYNEQFF.

The V call is TRBV7-3, the J call TRBJ2-5; 8 bases agree with TRBD2. CDR1 and CDR2 (germline): SGHTA, FQGTGA. This CDR3 has 15 amino acids. J lost 4 bases, V lost 2 bases, and 6 bases had no gene match. The CDR3 DNA sequence: TGTGCCAGCAGCTTAGGACTAGCCCTCCCAGAGACCCAGTACTTC. This sequence encodes CASSLGLALPETQYF.

This clonotype was detected many times. This sequence joins TRBV4-3 and TRBJ2-7; D is possibly TRBD2 (5 bases). Germline CDR1 LGHNA, CDR2 YSLEER. V lost 8 bases and J 4 bases, leaving 30 bases between the germline ends. The CDR3 length is 18 residues. The CDR3 spells CASQPRAERPPNYYEQYV. CDR3 DNA: TGCGCCAGCCAGCCAAGGGCGGAGCGGCCCCCTAATTATTACGAGCAGTACGTC.

In its sample, this clonotype was seen a few times. The chain combines TRBV7-9 with TRBJ1-1; TRBD1 is a possible D gene (5 bases). V shed 3 bases and J shed 5 bases, with 7 bases lying between them. CDR1 SEHNR and CDR2 FQNEAQ come from the germline V gene (reference sequence). This CDR3 is 12 amino acids long. In nucleotides, the CDR3 is TGTGCCAGCAGCTTGGGGGAGACTGAAGCTTTCTTT. Protein: CASSLGETEAFF.

By sample share, this clonotype is medium-sized. The genes are TRBV5-1 and TRBJ2-7; TRBD1 matches 8 bases. The CDR3 length is 14 residues. Per germline, CDR1 SGHRS and CDR2 YFSETQ. The CDR3 region is CASSLTSGTGTLFV. The CDR3, as DNA: TGCGCCAGCAGCTTGACCTCCGGGACAGGCACATTGTTCGTC.

The J gene is TRBJ2-1, the V gene TRBV20-1; D remains ambiguous. V dropped 4 bases and J dropped 7 bases, with 20 bases sitting between them. There are 15 residues in the CDR3. Germline CDR1 DFQATT, CDR2 SNEGSKA (reference sequence). CDR3 region: CSANSPRSESNEQFF. The CDR3 region has the DNA TGCAGTGCTAACAGCCCCAGGTCGGAATCGAATGAGCAGTTCTTC.

This clonotype was observed many times. This chain uses TRBV27 with TRBJ2-1; 9 nucleotides align to TRBD1. V lost 4 bases and J lost 0; bases outside the gene matches: 1. CDR1 and CDR2 (germline): MNHEY, SMNVEV (reference sequence). CDR3 length equals 15 residues. The CDR3 bases are TGTGCCAGCAGTTGGACAGGGGACTCCTACAATGAGCAGTTCTTC. Protein: CASSWTGDSYNEQFF.

This rearrangement joins TRBV27 to TRBJ2-1; D is possibly TRBD1 or TRBD2 (5 bases each). Germline V gene lookup returns CDR1 MNHEY and CDR2 SMNVEV (reference sequence). The CDR3 totals 15 residues. V was cut by 7 bases and J by 9 bases, with 22 bases left in between. The CDR3 DNA is TGTGCCAGCATCCCCCAGGGCTACGTTGCGGGTGAGCAGTTCTTC. It is translated as CASIPQGYVAGEQFF.

This clonotype was detected only a few times. The gene calls are TRBV2 and TRBJ2-7, with D tentatively TRBD2 (5 bases). The CDR3 sequence is 15 residues long. V lost 6 bases and J lost 2, with 17 bases in between. The germline gives CDR1 SNHLY, CDR2 FYNNEI. The CDR3 region has the DNA TGTGCCAGCAGGTCCCGAAGAGGGTTTACCTACGAGCAGTACTTC. It yields the protein CASRSRRGFTYEQYF.

This clonotype was seen a few times. The chain couples TRBV7-2 to TRBJ2-7, with D possibly called TRBD1 or TRBD2 (6 bases each). Germline V gene lookup returns CDR1 SGHTA and CDR2 FQGNSA. V dropped 5 bases and J dropped 9 bases, with 17 bases sitting between them. This CDR3 has 13 residues. The chain's CDR3 is CASSPGTGAVQYF. CDR3 DNA sequence: TGTGCCAGCAGCCCCGGGACGGGGGCTGTGCAGTACTTC.

This clonotype was counted a few times. This sequence joins TRBV12-3 or TRBV12-4 and TRBJ1-2, with TRBD1 as a possible D gene (5 bases). The CDR3 spans 13 residues. The V end lost 3 bases, the J end lost 7 bases, and 12 bases lay between the germline ends. The chain's CDR3 is CASSFGGVGGYTF. The CDR3, as DNA: TGTGCCAGCAGTTTCGGGGGGGTTGGTGGCTACACCTTC.

This chain links TRBV5-1 with TRBJ2-1; tentatively, D is TRBD1 (5 bases). Per the germline V gene, CDR1 is SGHRS and CDR2 is YFSETQ. Trimming took 0 bases from V and 5 from J, leaving 12 bases between them. The CDR3 extends over 15 amino acids. CDR3 nucleotide sequence: TGCGCCAGCAGCTTGGTAGGGCAGGGCCACAATGAGCAGTTCTTC. Encoded protein: CASSLVGQGHNEQFF.

Ten or more counts support this clonotype. V usage is TRBV7-6 and J usage is TRBJ2-2; tentatively, D is TRBD2 (6 bases). Germline lookup yields CDR1 SGHVS and CDR2 FNYEAQ. V shed 1 base and J shed 5 bases, with 11 bases lying between them. This CDR3 spans 15 amino acids. CDR3 amino acids: CASSLGTTDTGELFF. The DNA for the CDR3 is TGTGCCAGCAGCTTAGGGACTACGGATACCGGGGAGCTGTTTTTT. Based on the CDR3 plus reference TRBV7-6 and TRBJ2-2, the full variable domain is GAGVSQSPRYKVTKRGQDVALRCDPISGHVSLYWYRQALGQGPEFLTYFNYEAQQDKSGLPNDRFSAERPEGSISTLTIQRTEQRDSAMYRCASSLGTTDTGELFFGEGSRLTVL.

This clonotype was observed a handful of times. J is TRBJ2-5 and V is TRBV7-2, with D maybe TRBD2 (5 bases). There are 14 residues in the CDR3. Between the trimmed V and J ends, which lost 0 bases and 5 bases, there was a span of 10 bases. CDR1 and CDR2 from the germline V gene are SGHTA and FQGNSA. The CDR3 loop reads CASSLAFTGETQYF. The CDR3 DNA sequence: TGTGCCAGCAGCTTAGCGTTCACGGGGGAGACCCAGTACTTC.

This chain links TRBV3-1 with TRBJ2-5; no firm D call. Germline lookup yields CDR1 LGHDT and CDR2 YNNKEL (reference sequence). The CDR3 length is 12 residues. V was trimmed by 1 base and J by 3 bases, leaving 3 bases between them. CDR3: CASSQAEETQYF. Here the CDR3 DNA reads TGTGCCAGCAGCCAAGCAGAAGAGACCCAGTACTTC.

The chain has TRBV10-3 and TRBJ2-6; TRBD1 might be the D (6 bases). The germline V gene encodes CDR1 ENHRY and CDR2 SYGVKD. The CDR3 covers 20 residues. The ends were cut back, 5 bases at V and 0 bases at J, with 23 bases in the middle. The CDR3 sequence: CAISSASGTGLNSGANVLTF. CDR3 DNA: TGTGCCATCAGTTCCGCTTCCGGAACAGGGCTGAACTCTGGGGCCAACGTCCTGACTTTC.